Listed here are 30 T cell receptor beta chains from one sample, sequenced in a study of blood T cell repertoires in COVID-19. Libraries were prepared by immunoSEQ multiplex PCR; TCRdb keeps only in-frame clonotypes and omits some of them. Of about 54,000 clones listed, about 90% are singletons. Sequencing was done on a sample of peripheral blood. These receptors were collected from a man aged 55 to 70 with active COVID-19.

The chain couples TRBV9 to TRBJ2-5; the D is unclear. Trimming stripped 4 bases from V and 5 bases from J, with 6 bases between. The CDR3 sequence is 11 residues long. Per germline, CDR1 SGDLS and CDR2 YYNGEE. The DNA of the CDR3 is TGTGCCAGCAGCCTCGGGGAGACCCAGTACTTC. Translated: CASSLGETQYF.

The CDR3 region has the DNA TGCAGCGGACAGGGACCAGATACGCAGTATTTT. It encodes CSGQGPDTQYF. This chain uses TRBV29-1 with TRBJ2-3, with 7 bases that match TRBD1. The CDR3 runs 11 residues. In germline, CDR1 is SQVTM, CDR2 ANQGSEA. The J segment lost 4 bases and the V segment lost 7 bases, leaving 2 bases of the junction unmatched.

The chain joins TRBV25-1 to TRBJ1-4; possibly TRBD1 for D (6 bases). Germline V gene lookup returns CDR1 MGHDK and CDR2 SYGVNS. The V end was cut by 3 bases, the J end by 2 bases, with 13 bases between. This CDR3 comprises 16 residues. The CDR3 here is CASSDSQGLTNEKLFF. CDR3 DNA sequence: TGTGCCAGCAGTGATTCCCAGGGGCTTACTAATGAAAAACTGTTTTTT.

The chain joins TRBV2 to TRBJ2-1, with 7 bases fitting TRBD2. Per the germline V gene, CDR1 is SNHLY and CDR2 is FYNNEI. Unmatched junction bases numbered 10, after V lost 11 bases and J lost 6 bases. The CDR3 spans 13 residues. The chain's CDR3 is CAGREPPANEQFF. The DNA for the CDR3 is TGTGCCGGGCGGGAGCCCCCGGCCAATGAGCAGTTCTTC.

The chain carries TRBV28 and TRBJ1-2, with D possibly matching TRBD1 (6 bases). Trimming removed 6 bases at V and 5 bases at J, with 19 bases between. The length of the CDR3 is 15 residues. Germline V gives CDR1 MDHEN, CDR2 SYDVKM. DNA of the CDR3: TGTGCCAGCAGCCGGACAGCCAAAGGGGGATATGGCTACACCTTC. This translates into CASSRTAKGGYGYTF.

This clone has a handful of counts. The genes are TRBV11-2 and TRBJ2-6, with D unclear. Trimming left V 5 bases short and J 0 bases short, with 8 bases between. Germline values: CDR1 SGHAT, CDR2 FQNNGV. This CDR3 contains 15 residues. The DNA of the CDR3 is TGTGCCAGCAGCAATTATAGCTCTGGGGCCAACGTCCTGACTTTC. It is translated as CASSNYSSGANVLTF.

CDR3 region: CASTSGRAPYNEQFF. CDR3 sequence (DNA): TGTGCCAGTACAAGCGGGAGGGCCCCCTACAATGAGCAGTTCTTC. The genes are TRBV19 and TRBJ2-1, with TRBD2 matching over 10 bases. Per germline, CDR1 LNHDA and CDR2 SQIVND (reference sequence). The CDR3 is 15 amino acids. The junction had 5 bases not matched to a gene; V was cut back by 7 bases and J by 2 bases.

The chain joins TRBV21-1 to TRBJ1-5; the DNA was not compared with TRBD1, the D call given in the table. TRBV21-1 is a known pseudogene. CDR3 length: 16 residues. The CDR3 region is CASSKEPGQSNQPQHF. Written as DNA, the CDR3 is TGTGCCAGCAGCAAAGAGCCGGGACAGAGCAATCAGCCCCAGCATTTT.

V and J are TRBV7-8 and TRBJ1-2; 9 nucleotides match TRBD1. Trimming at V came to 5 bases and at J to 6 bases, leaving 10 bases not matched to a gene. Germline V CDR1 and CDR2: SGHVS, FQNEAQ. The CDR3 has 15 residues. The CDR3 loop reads CASSQDRGFVDGYTF. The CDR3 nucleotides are TGTGCCAGCAGCCAGGACAGGGGATTTGTAGATGGCTACACCTTC.

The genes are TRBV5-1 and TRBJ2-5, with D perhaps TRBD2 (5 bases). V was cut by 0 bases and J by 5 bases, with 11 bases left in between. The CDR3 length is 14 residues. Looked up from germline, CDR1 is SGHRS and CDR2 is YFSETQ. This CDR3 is CASSLGRGMETQYF. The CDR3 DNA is TGCGCCAGCAGCTTGGGCCGGGGTATGGAGACCCAGTACTTC.

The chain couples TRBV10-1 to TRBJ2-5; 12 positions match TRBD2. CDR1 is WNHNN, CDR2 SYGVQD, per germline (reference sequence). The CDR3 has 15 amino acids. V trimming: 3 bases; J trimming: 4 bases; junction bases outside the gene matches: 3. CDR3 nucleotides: TGCGCCAGCAGTGAAGTGGGACTAGCGGGAGAGACCCAGTACTTC. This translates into CASSEVGLAGETQYF.

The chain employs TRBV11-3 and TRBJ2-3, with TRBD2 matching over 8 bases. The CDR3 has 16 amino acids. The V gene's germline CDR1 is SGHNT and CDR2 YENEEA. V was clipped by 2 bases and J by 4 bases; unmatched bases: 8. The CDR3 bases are TGTGCCAGCAGCTTAACCCACGGGAGGGCCCCAGATACGCAGTATTTT. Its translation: CASSLTHGRAPDTQYF.

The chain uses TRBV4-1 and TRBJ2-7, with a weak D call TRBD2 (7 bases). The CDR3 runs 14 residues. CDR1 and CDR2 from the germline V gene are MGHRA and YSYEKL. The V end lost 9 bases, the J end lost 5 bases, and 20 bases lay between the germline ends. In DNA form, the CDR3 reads TGCGCCAGTCAAGGGGGGAGGGCCGCCGACGAGCAGTACTTC. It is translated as CASQGGRAADEQYF.

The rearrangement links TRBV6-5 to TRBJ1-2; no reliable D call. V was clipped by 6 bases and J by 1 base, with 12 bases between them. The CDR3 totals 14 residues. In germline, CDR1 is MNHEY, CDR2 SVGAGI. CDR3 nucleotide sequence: TGTGCCAGCAGGAAACGGGAGAGTAACTATGGCTACACCTTC. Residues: CASRKRESNYGYTF.

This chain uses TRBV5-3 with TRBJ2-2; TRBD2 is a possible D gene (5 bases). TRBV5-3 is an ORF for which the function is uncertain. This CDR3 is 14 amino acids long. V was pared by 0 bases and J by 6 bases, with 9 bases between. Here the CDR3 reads CARSLGGGPGELFF. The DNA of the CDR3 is TGTGCCAGAAGCTTGGGTGGAGGCCCCGGGGAGCTGTTTTTT.

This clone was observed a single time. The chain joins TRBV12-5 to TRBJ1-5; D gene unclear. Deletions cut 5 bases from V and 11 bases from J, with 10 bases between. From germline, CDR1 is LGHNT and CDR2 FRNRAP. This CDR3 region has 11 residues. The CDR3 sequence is CASGNTLSQHF. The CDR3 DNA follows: TGTGCTAGTGGTAATACTTTGTCCCAGCATTTT.

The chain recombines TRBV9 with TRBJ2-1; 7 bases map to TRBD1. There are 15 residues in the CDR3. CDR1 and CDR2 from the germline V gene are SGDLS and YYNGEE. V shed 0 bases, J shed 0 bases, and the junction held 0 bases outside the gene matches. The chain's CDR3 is CASSVGDSSYNEQFF. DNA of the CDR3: TGTGCCAGCAGCGTAGGGGACAGCTCCTACAATGAGCAGTTCTTC. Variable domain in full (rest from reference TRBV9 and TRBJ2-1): DSGVTQTPKHLITATGQRVTLRCSPRSGDLSVYWYQQSLDQGLQFLIQYYNGEERAKGNILERFSAQQFPDLHSELNLSSLELGDSALYFCASSVGDSSYNEQFFGPGTRLTVL.

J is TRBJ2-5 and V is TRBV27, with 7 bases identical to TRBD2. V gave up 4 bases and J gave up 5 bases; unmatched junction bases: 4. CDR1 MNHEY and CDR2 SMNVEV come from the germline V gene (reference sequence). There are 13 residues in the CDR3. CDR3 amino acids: CASSWSGTETQYF. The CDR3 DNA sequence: TGTGCCAGCAGTTGGAGCGGGACGGAGACCCAGTACTTC.

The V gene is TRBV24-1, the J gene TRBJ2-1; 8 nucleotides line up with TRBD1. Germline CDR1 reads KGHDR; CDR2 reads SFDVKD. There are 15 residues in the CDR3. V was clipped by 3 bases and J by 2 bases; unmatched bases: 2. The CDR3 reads CATSDRTGPYNEQFF. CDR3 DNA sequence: TGTGCCACCAGTGATAGGACAGGGCCCTACAATGAGCAGTTCTTC.

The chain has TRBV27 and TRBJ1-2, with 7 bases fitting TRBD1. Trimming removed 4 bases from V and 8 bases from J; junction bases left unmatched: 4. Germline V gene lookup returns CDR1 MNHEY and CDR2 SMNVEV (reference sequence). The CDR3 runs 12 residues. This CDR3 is CASSSRTGGYTF. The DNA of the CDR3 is TGTGCCAGCAGTTCGCGGACAGGAGGCTACACCTTC.

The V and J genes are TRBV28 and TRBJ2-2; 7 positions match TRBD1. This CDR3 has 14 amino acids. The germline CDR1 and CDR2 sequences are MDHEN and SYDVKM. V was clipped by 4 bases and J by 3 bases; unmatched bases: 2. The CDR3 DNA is TGTGCCAGCAGTTATCAGGGGGACACCGGGGAGCTGTTTTTT. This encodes CASSYQGDTGELFF. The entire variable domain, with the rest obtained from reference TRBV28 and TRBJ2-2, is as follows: DVKVTQSSRYLVKRTGEKVFLECVQDMDHENMFWYRQDPGLGLRLIYFSYDVKMKEKGDIPEGYSVSREKKERFSLILESASTNQTSMYLCASSYQGDTGELFFGEGSRLTVL.

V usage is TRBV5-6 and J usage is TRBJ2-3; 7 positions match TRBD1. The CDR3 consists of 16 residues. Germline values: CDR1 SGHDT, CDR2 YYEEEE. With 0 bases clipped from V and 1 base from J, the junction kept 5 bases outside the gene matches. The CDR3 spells CASSLAGTEGTDTQYF. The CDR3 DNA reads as TGTGCCAGCAGCTTGGCCGGGACAGAGGGCACAGATACGCAGTATTTT. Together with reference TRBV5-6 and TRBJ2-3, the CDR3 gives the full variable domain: DAGVTQSPTHLIKTRGQQVTLRCSPKSGHDTVSWYQQALGQGPQFIFQYYEEEERQRGNFPDRFSGHQFPNYSSELNVNALLLGDSALYLCASSLAGTEGTDTQYFGPGTRLTVL.

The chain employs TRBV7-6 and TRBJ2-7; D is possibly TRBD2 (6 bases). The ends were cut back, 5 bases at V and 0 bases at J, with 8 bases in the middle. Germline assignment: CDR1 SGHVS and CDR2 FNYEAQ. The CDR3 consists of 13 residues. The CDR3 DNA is TGTGCCAGCAGCGCGGGACCCTCCTACGAGCAGTACTTC. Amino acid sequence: CASSAGPSYEQYF.

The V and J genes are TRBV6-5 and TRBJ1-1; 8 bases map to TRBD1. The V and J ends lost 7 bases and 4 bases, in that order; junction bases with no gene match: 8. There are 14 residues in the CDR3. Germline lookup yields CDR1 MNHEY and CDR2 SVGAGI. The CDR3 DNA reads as TGTGCCAGCACCAAACAGGGGGGAAGCACTGAAGCTTTCTTT. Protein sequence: CASTKQGGSTEAFF.

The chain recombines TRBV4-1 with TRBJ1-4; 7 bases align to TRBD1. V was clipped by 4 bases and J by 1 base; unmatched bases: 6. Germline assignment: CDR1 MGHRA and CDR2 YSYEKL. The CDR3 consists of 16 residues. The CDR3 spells CASSRGQAGTNEKLFF. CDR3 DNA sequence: TGCGCCAGCAGCCGAGGACAGGCCGGAACTAATGAAAAACTGTTTTTT.

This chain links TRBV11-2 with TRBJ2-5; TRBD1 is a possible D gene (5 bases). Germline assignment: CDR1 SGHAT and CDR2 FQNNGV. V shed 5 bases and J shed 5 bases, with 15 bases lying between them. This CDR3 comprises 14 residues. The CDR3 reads CASSALKGRETQYF. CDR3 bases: TGTGCCAGCAGCGCTCTGAAGGGGCGGGAGACCCAGTACTTC.

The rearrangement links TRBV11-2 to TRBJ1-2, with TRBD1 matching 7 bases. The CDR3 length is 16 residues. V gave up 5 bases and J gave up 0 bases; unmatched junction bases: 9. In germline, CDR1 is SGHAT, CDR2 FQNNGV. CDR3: CASSPVGQIANYGYTF. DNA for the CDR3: TGTGCCAGCAGCCCCGTGGGACAGATTGCTAACTATGGCTACACCTTC.

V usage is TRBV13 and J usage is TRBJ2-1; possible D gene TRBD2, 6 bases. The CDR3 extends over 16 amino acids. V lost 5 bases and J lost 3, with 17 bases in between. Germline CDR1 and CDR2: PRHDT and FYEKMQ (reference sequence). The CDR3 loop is CASSLPGEKYYNEQFF. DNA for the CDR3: TGTGCCAGCAGCCTCCCGGGGGAAAAATACTACAATGAGCAGTTCTTC.

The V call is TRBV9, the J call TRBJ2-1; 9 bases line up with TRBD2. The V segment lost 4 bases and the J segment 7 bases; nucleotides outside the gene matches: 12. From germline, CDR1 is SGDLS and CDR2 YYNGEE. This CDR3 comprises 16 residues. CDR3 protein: CASSPRLAGLLNEQFF. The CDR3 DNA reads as TGTGCCAGCAGCCCTCGTCTAGCGGGACTGCTAAATGAGCAGTTCTTC.

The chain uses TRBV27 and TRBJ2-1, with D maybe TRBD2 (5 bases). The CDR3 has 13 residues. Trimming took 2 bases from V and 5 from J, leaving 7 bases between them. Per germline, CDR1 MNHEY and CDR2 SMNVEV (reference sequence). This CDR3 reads CASSLGSDNEQFF. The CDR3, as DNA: TGTGCCAGCAGTTTAGGGAGCGACAATGAGCAGTTCTTC.